This T cell receptor beta chain was found in a study of blood T cell repertoires in COVID-19. Study-wide background: The study drew acute and convalescent COVID-19 samples from the United States, Italy and Spain. The analysed material was cDNA or gDNA that came from T cells, B-cell-depleted T cells, or PBMCs.

This clone was counted once. Original analysis: Counts of nucleated cells, estimated from reference gene primer amplification, were obtained. The assay was immunoSEQ multiplex PCR, and TCRdb's table has in-frame clones only and misses some. V and J calls and clone size are copied from that table; D and trimming were computed from the DNA. This table holds 57,000 or so clones, 70% to 90% found once. The material sequenced was peripheral blood. The origin of this receptor is a human donor in a cohort sampled during active COVID-19.

The CDR3 region has the DNA TGTGCCAGCAGCTTGGCCGCAGGGGCGTCCTCCTACGAGCAGTACTTC. As protein: CASSLAAGASSYEQYF. The rearrangement uses TRBV5-4 and TRBJ2-7; possibly TRBD1 for D (6 bases). Germline loops: CDR1 SGHNT, CDR2 YYREEE (reference sequence). The CDR3 sequence is 16 residues long. Trimming removed 0 bases from V and 0 bases from J, with 13 bases in between.